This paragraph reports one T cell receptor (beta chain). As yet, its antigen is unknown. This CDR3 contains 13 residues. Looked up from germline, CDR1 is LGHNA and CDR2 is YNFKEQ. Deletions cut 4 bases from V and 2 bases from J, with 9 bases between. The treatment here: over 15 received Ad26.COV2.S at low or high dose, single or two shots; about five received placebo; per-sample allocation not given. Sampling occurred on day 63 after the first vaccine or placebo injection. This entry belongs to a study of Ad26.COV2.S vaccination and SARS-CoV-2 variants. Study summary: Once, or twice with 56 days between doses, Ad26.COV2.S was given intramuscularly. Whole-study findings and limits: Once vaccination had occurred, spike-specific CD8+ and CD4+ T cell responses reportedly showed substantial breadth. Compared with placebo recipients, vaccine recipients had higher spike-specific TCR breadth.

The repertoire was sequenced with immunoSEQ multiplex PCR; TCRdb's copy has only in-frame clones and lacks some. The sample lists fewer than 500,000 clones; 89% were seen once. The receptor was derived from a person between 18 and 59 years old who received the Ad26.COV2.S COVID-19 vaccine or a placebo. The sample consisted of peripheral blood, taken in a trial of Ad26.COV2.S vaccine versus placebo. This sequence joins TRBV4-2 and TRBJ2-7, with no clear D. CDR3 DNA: TGTGCCAGCAGCCCCCGGACCACCTACGAGCAGTACTTC. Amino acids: CASSPRTTYEQYF.